A single T cell receptor beta chain is shown here with its context. Antigen specificity is unknown. V shed 5 bases, J shed 3 bases, and the junction held 7 bases outside the gene matches. CDR3 length: 15 residues. Germline V gene data show CDR1 as MNHNY and CDR2 as SVGAGI (reference sequence). The primer mix had 60 Vbeta and 13 Jbeta primers. Here immunoSEQ multiplex PCR was the method, and the copy in TCRdb shows in-frame clones only, minus some. The table shows roughly 80,000 clones, with under 65% occurring only once. This sample is drawn from a study of cytomegalovirus exposure and HLA in healthy donors. Broader study findings: CMV serostatus was the only immune exposure information that was available.

V gene TRBV6-6 combines with J gene TRBJ1-2, with 9 bases fitting TRBD1. The sample taken for sequencing was PBMCs. The TCR was taken from a male donor in good health and CMV-seropositive. DNA of the CDR3: TGTGCCAGCAGTGGTCAGGACAGGGGAGACTATGGCTACACCTTC. Amino acid sequence: CASSGQDRGDYGYTF.